This T cell receptor beta chain originates from a study of cytomegalovirus exposure and HLA in healthy donors. Findings and limits, study-wide: Highly shared sequence variants in one cluster were likely a sequencing artifact. The study reported that TCR beta sequences accurately predicted HLA-A and HLA-B alleles in most subjects.

About this clone: Antigen: not known.

The PCR used 60 Vbeta and 13 Jbeta primers. Using immunoSEQ multiplex PCR, the repertoire was profiled, and TCRdb retains in-frame clones only, with some absent. The sample has some 150,000 clones; 79% are singletons. V shed 6 bases, J shed 0 bases, and the junction held 10 bases outside the gene matches. There are 16 residues in the CDR3. The V gene's germline CDR1 is MDHEN and CDR2 SYDVKM. The sequenced material came from PBMCs. The V call is TRBV28, the J call TRBJ1-1; 7 bases line up with TRBD1. This TCR came from a man aged 40-50 years in good health and CMV-seronegative. CDR3 DNA: TGTGCCAGCAGCCGACCTCGGGGACAGTTGAACACTGAAGCTTTCTTT. The encoded protein is CASSRPRGQLNTEAFF.